What follows describes a single TCR beta chain. The data belong to a study of blood T cell repertoires in COVID-19. V gave up 10 bases and J gave up 2 bases, with 21 bases separating them. The CDR3 spans 16 residues. Sequencing was performed with immunoSEQ multiplex PCR; in TCRdb, only in-frame clones are kept and a portion is missing. Altogether fewer than 250,000 clones are present, around 84% being singletons, with the ten largest covering roughly a tenth. The chain uses TRBV23-1 and TRBJ1-5; possibly TRBD1 for D (6 bases). TRBV23-1 is designated an ORF whose function remains uncertain. The clonotype was recovered from a woman older than 75 with COVID-19, enrolled during active disease. What was sequenced was peripheral blood. This CDR3 reads CANSKAGQAGNQPQHF. The CDR3 DNA follows: TGCGCCAACTCGAAAGCGGGACAAGCGGGCAATCAGCCCCAGCATTTT.